This TCR beta chain was identified in a study of siplizumab effects on memory and regulatory T cells (dated by TCRdb to the late 2010s). About the study as a whole: The study examined how the anti-CD2 antibody siplizumab affects alloreactive T-cell subsets in allogeneic mixed lymphocyte reactions built from human PBMCs.

Remarks on this clone: Its antigen specificity is not known. Base qualities were left out, and no much larger clone turns up one base away.

TCRbeta CDR3 sequencing was performed on sorted unstimulated T cells and on proliferating T cells recovered from mixed lymphocyte reactions. Fresh whole blood from ten HLA-typed healthy donors was used as the source from which PBMCs were isolated. To map where alloreactive clones came from, CD4+ regulatory T cells in the unstimulated state were FACS-sorted. From its cysteine to its phenylalanine, the CDR3 spans 13 amino acids. Of the read, only the CDR3 DNA is kept; its 39 bases are in frame from base 1. The V end loses 2 bases and the J end loses 0 bases, and a stretch of 5 bases separates them. According to the germline V gene (reference sequence), CDR1 reads SGHKS and CDR2 reads YYEKEE. The library relied on the immunoSEQ multiplex PCR assay. Some 1.1 x 10^5 TCR templates per sample were assayed by the deep sequencing platform. Genomic DNA extracted from sorted T cells was the material used for TCRbeta CDR3 sequencing. For the original study's pipeline: Clonal analysis of TCRbeta CDR3 data was done in the R programming language. Unstimulated samples were compared with post-reaction CFSE-low samples to define alloreactive CD4+ and CD8+ clones. Alloreactive CD4+ clones were assigned to regulatory or non-regulatory origin by matching sequences to sorted unstimulated Treg and non-Treg repertoires. TCRdb mirrors the immuneACCESS table, restricted to in-frame sequences. Some clones are absent from its copies; in checked studies, under half trace to an unresolved V gene, and the reason for the others is unknown. That table furnishes V, J and clone size, whereas the DNA furnished D and trimming. The sample table contains approximately 100,000 clones; only one count was recorded for around 92% of them. The ten largest clones represent more than 0.65% of the sample.

The study at large found these results: Siplizumab significantly reduced the cumulative frequency of alloreactive sequences traceable to unstimulated CD4+ memory T cells. Sequences below about 10^-5 frequency were poorly captured, so only a minor fraction of alloreactive clones could be mapped to unstimulated subsets. Unstimulated naive T cells appeared to be more diverse than memory T cells, and naive cells seemed to make a substantial contribution to the alloresponse. A naive or memory phenotype could not be assigned to roughly 80-96% of proliferating CD4+ or CD8+ clones. Among mappable alloreactive CD4+ clones, the Treg-derived fraction averaged around 63% with siplizumab versus around 25% in control reactions. No functional confirmation was obtained for the suppressive function of proliferating Tregs from siplizumab cultures.

The chain joins TRBV5-5 to TRBJ1-1; too little of a D gene remains to name it. Sequenced material: Tregs sorted from blood. The TCR originated in a human donor in good health. The nucleotide sequence is TGTGCCAGCAGCTTTTGGATGAACACTGAAGCTTTCTTT. Translated, this is CASSFWMNTEAFF.